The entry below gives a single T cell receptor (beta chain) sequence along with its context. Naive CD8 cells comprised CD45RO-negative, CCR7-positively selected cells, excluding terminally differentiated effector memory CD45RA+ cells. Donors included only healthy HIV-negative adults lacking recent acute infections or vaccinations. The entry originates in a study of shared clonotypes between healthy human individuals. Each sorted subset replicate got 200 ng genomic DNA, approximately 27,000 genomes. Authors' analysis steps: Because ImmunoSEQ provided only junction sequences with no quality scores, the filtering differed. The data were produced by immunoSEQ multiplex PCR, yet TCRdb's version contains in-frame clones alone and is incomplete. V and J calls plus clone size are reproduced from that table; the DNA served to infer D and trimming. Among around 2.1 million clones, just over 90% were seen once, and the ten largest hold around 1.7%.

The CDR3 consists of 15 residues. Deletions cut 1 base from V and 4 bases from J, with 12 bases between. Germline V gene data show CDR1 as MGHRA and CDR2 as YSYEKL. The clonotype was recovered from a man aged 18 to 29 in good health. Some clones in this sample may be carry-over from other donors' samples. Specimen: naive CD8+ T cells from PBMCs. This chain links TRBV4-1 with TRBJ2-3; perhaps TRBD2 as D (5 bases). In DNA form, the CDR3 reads TGCGCCAGCAGCCAAGTTAGCGTGTTCGCAGATACGCAGTATTTT. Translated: CASSQVSVFADTQYF.